The 22 T cell receptor beta chains in this list originate from one sample, sequenced in a study of shared clonotypes between healthy human individuals. Sequencing was performed with immunoSEQ multiplex PCR; in TCRdb, only in-frame clones are kept and a portion is missing. The sample contains fewer than 850,000 clones, about 90% of which appear only once. The specimen sequenced was memory CD8+ T cells from PBMCs. Subset denoted: CD45RO+ cells pooled with CCR7-negative TemRA cells. Receptor source: a man between 18 and 35 years old in good health. Some clones in this sample may be carry-over from other donors' samples.

This rearrangement joins TRBV7-7 to TRBJ2-1, with 8 bases lining up with TRBD2. This CDR3 is built from 18 residues. Germline CDR1 and CDR2: SSHAT and FNYEAQ (reference sequence). After removal of 5 bases from V and 6 bases from J, the junction contained 18 bases not matched to a gene. The CDR3 sequence: CASSRAGAPQFQSNEQFF. The DNA of the CDR3 is TGTGCCAGCAGCCGAGCGGGAGCCCCACAGTTTCAATCCAATGAGCAGTTCTTC.

V usage is TRBV27 and J usage is TRBJ2-7; D is ambiguous. Looked up from germline, CDR1 is MNHEY and CDR2 is SMNVEV (reference sequence). Trimming stripped 0 bases from V and 6 bases from J, with 12 bases between. This CDR3 region has 14 residues. Here the CDR3 reads CASSLSHRAVEQYF. The CDR3 DNA sequence: TGTGCCAGCAGTTTATCTCATCGGGCAGTCGAGCAGTACTTC.

The chain couples TRBV4-1 to TRBJ2-1; the D gene is possibly TRBD2 (6 bases). The V end was cut by 1 base, the J end by 4 bases, with 8 bases between. CDR3 size: 14 residues. Germline CDR1 MGHRA, CDR2 YSYEKL. CDR3 sequence (DNA): TGCGCCAGCAGCCAAGCGGGAGAGTACAATGAGCAGTTCTTC. It encodes CASSQAGEYNEQFF.

V usage is TRBV19 and J usage is TRBJ2-1; 7 bases map to TRBD2. The ends lost 4 bases at V and 9 bases at J; junction bases unmatched: 9. The CDR3 spans 14 residues. The germline V gene has CDR1 LNHDA and CDR2 SQIVND (reference sequence). For the CDR3, the DNA is TGTGCCAGTAGTACGAACCGACTAGCCCCTGAGCAGTTCTTC. Its protein is CASSTNRLAPEQFF.

This sequence joins TRBV2 and TRBJ1-4; no reliable D call. The CDR3 spans 14 residues. Looked up from germline, CDR1 is SNHLY and CDR2 is FYNNEI. V lost 8 bases and J 0 bases, leaving 10 bases between the germline ends. CDR3 sequence (DNA): TGTGCCAGCGGAACAAGGACAACTAATGAAAAACTGTTTTTT. Translation: CASGTRTTNEKLFF.

DNA of the CDR3: TGTGCCAGCACCCCAAACACCGGGGAGCTGTTTTTT. It yields the protein CASTPNTGELFF. This chain uses TRBV5-4 with TRBJ2-2, with unresolved D. Germline CDR1 reads SGHNT; CDR2 reads YYREEE (reference sequence). Between the trimmed V and J ends, which lost 6 bases and 2 bases, there was a span of 5 bases. The CDR3 is 12 amino acids.

The V gene is TRBV29-1, the J gene TRBJ2-1; possible D gene TRBD2, 6 bases. Germline V gene data show CDR1 as SQVTM and CDR2 as ANQGSEA. V lost 4 bases, J lost 0 bases, and 13 bases lay in between. The CDR3 totals 15 residues. The chain's CDR3 is CSVVRWRGSYNEQFF. DNA of the CDR3: TGCAGCGTTGTAAGATGGCGGGGCTCCTACAATGAGCAGTTCTTC.

V usage is TRBV5-6 and J usage is TRBJ2-7; 10 nucleotides agree with TRBD2. The germline V gene encodes CDR1 SGHDT and CDR2 YYEEEE. The ends lost 4 bases at V and 0 bases at J; junction bases unmatched: 7. The CDR3 extends over 16 amino acids. In DNA form, the CDR3 reads TGTGCCAGCAGCCTCGGACTAGCGGAGAGCTCCTACGAGCAGTACTTC. The encoded protein is CASSLGLAESSYEQYF.

The chain has TRBV9 and TRBJ2-3; D is possibly TRBD2 (5 bases). Between the trimmed V and J ends, which lost 4 bases and 6 bases, there was a span of 18 bases. The CDR3 covers 15 residues. Germline-derived CDR1 and CDR2 are SGDLS and YYNGEE. The CDR3 reads CASSTRASQTDTQYF. The CDR3 nucleotides read TGTGCCAGCAGCACCCGGGCTAGCCAGACTGATACGCAGTATTTT.

The chain combines TRBV6-5 with TRBJ1-2, with TRBD1 as a possible D gene (6 bases). CDR1 and CDR2 (germline): MNHEY, SVGAGI. With 0 bases removed from V and 8 bases from J, the gap between germline ends came to 16 bases. The CDR3 extends over 15 amino acids. The CDR3 DNA follows: TGTGCCAGCAGTTACTCTAACCGGGACAAAGAAGGCTACACCTTC. Its protein product is CASSYSNRDKEGYTF.

The rearrangement links TRBV7-8 to TRBJ1-1; D possibly corresponds to TRBD1 (6 bases). This CDR3 contains 15 residues. V was clipped by 4 bases and J by 2 bases, with 14 bases between them. The germline CDR1 and CDR2 sequences are SGHVS and FQNEAQ. CDR3 loop: CASSSAGTTNTEAFF. CDR3 in DNA: TGTGCCAGCAGCTCTGCCGGGACAACTAACACTGAAGCTTTCTTT.

This clone was counted a single time. The V and J genes are TRBV10-2 and TRBJ2-7; D is undetermined. Germline loops: CDR1 WSHSY, CDR2 SAAADI. Trimming cost V 3 bases and J 1 base, with 16 bases left between them. The CDR3 is 16 amino acids. The CDR3 DNA follows: TGCGCCAGCAGTGACGTTGCCGGACGGTCATCCTACGAGCAGTACTTC. It codes for CASSDVAGRSSYEQYF.

This clone was picked up one time. This chain uses TRBV13 with TRBJ2-7, with D possibly being TRBD2 (6 bases). CDR1 PRHDT and CDR2 FYEKMQ come from the germline V gene (reference sequence). There are 14 residues in the CDR3. Trimming took off 5 bases at V and 2 bases at J, with 13 bases between the two ends. The CDR3 sequence is CASSQSGLPYEQYF. CDR3 DNA sequence: TGTGCCAGCAGCCAATCGGGACTTCCCTACGAGCAGTACTTC.

This rearrangement joins TRBV7-9 to TRBJ2-1; 11 positions match TRBD2. Germline CDR1 is SEHNR and CDR2 is FQNEAQ (reference sequence). The junction had 9 bases not matched to a gene; V was cut back by 5 bases and J by 9 bases. The CDR3 covers 15 residues. CDR3 sequence reads: CASSQLAGEASEQFF. The CDR3 nucleotides read TGTGCCAGCAGCCAACTAGCGGGAGAGGCAAGTGAGCAGTTCTTC.

The rearrangement links TRBV29-1 to TRBJ1-2, with D uncertain. The CDR3 runs 11 residues. The V gene's germline CDR1 is SQVTM and CDR2 ANQGSEA. Trimming removed 3 bases at V and 5 bases at J, with 7 bases between. The CDR3 DNA follows: TGCAGCGTTGAGGCTTATTATGGCTACACCTTC. Its protein product is CSVEAYYGYTF.

The J gene is TRBJ2-7, the V gene TRBV30, with 7 bases matching TRBD1. Trimming removed 5 bases from V and 0 bases from J; junction bases left unmatched: 7. The CDR3 has 14 residues. The germline CDR1 and CDR2 sequences are GTSNPN and SVGIG (reference sequence). The CDR3 loop is CAWATGTDSYEQYF. The DNA of the CDR3 is TGTGCCTGGGCGACCGGGACAGACTCCTACGAGCAGTACTTC. Using reference TRBV30 and TRBJ2-7 for the parts outside the CDR3, the full variable domain is SQTIHQWPATLVQPVGSPLSLECTVEGTSNPNLYWYRQAAGRGLQLLFYSVGIGQISSEVPQNLSASRPQDRQFILSSKKLLLSDSGFYLCAWATGTDSYEQYFGPGTRLTVT.

This chain links TRBV7-9 with TRBJ2-7, with 7 positions matching TRBD1. Unmatched junction bases numbered 9, after V lost 4 bases and J lost 6 bases. The CDR3 extends over 14 amino acids. CDR1 is SEHNR, CDR2 FQNEAQ, per germline (reference sequence). The CDR3 here is CASSSRDSEVEQYF. CDR3 in DNA: TGTGCCAGCAGCTCCCGGGACAGCGAAGTCGAGCAGTACTTC.

This chain uses TRBV12-5 with TRBJ2-7, with D tentatively TRBD1 (5 bases). V was shortened by 5 bases and J by 2 bases, with 13 bases between the two germline ends. This CDR3 contains 14 residues. The V gene's germline CDR1 is LGHNT and CDR2 FRNRAP. CDR3 sequence reads: CASGDSIRPYEQYF. In DNA form, the CDR3 reads TGTGCTAGTGGTGACAGCATCCGTCCCTACGAGCAGTACTTC.

This clone was detected only once. V usage is TRBV4-3 and J usage is TRBJ2-7; perhaps TRBD2 as D (5 bases). Germline values: CDR1 LGHNA, CDR2 YSLEER. The CDR3 sequence is 15 residues long. V was clipped by 3 bases and J by 5 bases, with 17 bases between them. The CDR3 is CASSQSSGHRDEQYF. DNA of the CDR3: TGCGCCAGCAGCCAGAGCAGCGGCCACCGGGACGAGCAGTACTTC.

V is TRBV5-6 and J is TRBJ1-5; D uncertain. The germline gives CDR1 SGHDT, CDR2 YYEEEE. This CDR3 has 12 amino acids. Trimming took off 2 bases at V and 4 bases at J, with 4 bases between the two ends. The CDR3: CASSFGNQPQHF. The CDR3 DNA is TGTGCCAGCAGCTTTGGAAATCAGCCCCAGCATTTT.

The rearrangement joins TRBV29-1 to TRBJ2-1; D is perhaps TRBD2 (6 bases). The V gene's germline CDR1 is SQVTM and CDR2 ANQGSEA. The CDR3 has 14 residues. The ends were cut back, 5 bases at V and 7 bases at J, with 18 bases in the middle. The CDR3 here is CSVQGEVSFNEQFF. The CDR3 nucleotides read TGCAGCGTTCAAGGGGAGGTCTCTTTTAATGAGCAGTTCTTC.

The chain couples TRBV19 to TRBJ1-5, with D unresolved. CDR3 size: 15 residues. Germline V CDR1 and CDR2: LNHDA, SQIVND (reference sequence). V was trimmed by 5 bases and J by 3 bases, leaving 14 bases between them. CDR3 bases: TGTGCCAGTAGTTATGTTGGGATTGACAATCAGCCCCAGCATTTT. Translating it yields CASSYVGIDNQPQHF.